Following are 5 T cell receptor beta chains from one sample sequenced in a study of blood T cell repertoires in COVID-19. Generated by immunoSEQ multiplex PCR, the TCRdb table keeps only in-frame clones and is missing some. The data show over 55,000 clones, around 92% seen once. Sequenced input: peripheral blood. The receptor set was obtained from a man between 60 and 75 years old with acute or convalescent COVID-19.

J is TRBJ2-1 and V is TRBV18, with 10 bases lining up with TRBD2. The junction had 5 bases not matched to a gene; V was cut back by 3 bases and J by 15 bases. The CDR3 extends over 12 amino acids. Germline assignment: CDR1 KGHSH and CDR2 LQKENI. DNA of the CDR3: TGTGCCAGCTCACCTTCTAGCGGGAGTGCGTTCTTC. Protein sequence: CASSPSSGSAFF.

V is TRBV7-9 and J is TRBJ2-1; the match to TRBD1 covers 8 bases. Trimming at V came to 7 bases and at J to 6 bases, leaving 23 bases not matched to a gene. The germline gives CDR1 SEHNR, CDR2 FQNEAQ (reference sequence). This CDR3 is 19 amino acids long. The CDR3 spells CASTLRMDRAEVIGNEQFF. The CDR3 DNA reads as TGTGCCAGCACCCTTCGGATGGACAGGGCTGAAGTAATTGGCAATGAGCAGTTCTTC.

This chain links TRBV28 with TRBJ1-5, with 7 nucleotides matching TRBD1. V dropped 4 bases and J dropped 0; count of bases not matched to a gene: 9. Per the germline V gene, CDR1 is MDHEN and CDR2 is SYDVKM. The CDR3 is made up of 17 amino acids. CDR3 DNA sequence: TGTGCCAGCAGTTCCAGACAGGGCGCATATAGCAATCAGCCCCAGCATTTT. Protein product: CASSSRQGAYSNQPQHF.

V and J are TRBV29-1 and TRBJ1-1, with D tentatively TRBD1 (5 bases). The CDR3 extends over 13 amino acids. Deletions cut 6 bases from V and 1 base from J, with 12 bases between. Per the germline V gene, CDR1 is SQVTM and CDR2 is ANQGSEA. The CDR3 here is CSVRAVRNTEAFF. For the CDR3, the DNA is TGCAGCGTCAGGGCGGTCCGGAACACTGAAGCTTTCTTT.

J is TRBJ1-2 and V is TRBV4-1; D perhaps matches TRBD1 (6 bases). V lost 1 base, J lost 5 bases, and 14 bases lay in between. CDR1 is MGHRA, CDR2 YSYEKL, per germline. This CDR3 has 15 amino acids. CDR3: CASSQGTAGEYGYTF. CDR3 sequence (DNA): TGCGCCAGCAGCCAAGGGACAGCGGGGGAGTATGGCTACACCTTC.